This TCR beta chain was retrieved from a study of blood T cell repertoires in COVID-19. Participants spanned ages about 18 to 89 years and resided in roughly 22 US areas. Original processing methods: Amplified reference gene primers provided the basis for estimating nucleated cell counts. TCRdb keeps only in-frame clones here, not all; method: immunoSEQ multiplex PCR. Clone size and the V and J calls come from that table; the DNA yielded D and trimming. The table includes 450,000 to 600,000 clones, roughly 87% detected once. The CDR3 runs 14 residues. The V gene lost 5 bases and the J gene lost 3 bases, with 13 bases spanning the gap. Germline V gene sequence: CDR1 SEHNR, CDR2 FQNEAQ (reference sequence).

Sequenced sample: PBMCs or T cells enriched from blood (not recorded which). The receptor's source is a woman between 18 and 30 years old who had recovered from COVID-19. The V call is TRBV7-9, the J call TRBJ1-2; TRBD1 is a possible D gene (5 bases). The CDR3 here is CASSPSDTYYGYTF. The CDR3 nucleotides are TGTGCCAGCAGCCCATCGGACACCTACTATGGCTACACCTTC. The whole variable domain, remainder taken from reference TRBV7-9 and TRBJ1-2, is DTGVSQNPRHKITKRGQNVTFRCDPISEHNRLYWYRQTLGQGPEFLTYFQNEAQLEKSRLLSDRFSAERPKGSFSTLEIQRTEQGDSAMYLCASSPSDTYYGYTFGSGTRLTVV.